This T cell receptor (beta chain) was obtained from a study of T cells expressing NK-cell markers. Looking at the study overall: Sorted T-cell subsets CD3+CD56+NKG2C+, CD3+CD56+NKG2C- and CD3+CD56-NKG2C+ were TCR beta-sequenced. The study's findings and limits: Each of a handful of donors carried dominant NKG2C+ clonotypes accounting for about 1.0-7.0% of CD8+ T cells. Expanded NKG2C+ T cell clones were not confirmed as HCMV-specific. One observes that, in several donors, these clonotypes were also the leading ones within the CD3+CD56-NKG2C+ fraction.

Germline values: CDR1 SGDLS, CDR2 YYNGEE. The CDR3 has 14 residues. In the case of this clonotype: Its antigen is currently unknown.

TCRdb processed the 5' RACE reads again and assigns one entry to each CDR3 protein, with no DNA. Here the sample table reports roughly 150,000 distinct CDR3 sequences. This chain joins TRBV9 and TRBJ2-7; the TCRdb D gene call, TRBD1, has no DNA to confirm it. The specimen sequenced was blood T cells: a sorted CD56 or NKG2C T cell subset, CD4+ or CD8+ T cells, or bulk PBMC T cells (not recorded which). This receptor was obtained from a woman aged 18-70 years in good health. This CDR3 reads CASSVDSGPYEQYF.